This TCR beta chain was sequenced in a study of blood T cell repertoires in COVID-19. Across the study: PBMCs, B-cell-depleted T cells, or T cells were the source of the cDNA or gDNA that made up the material.

The repertoire was sequenced with immunoSEQ multiplex PCR; TCRdb's copy has only in-frame clones and lacks some. The sample holds fewer than 250,000 clones, under 80% seen once. CDR1 is GTSNPN and CDR2 is SVGIG in the germline V gene (reference sequence). This CDR3 region has 13 residues. Germline trimming cut 1 base from V and 7 bases from J; bases unmatched to any gene: 3. The chain carries TRBV30 and TRBJ1-5; 8 bases fit TRBD1. The TCR sequence derives from a woman aged 45-65 years with acute or convalescent COVID-19. The sample comprised peripheral blood. CDR3 sequence (DNA): TGTGCCTGGAGTGGACAGGGGCTACAGCCCCAGCATTTT. Its translation: CAWSGQGLQPQHF.